The T cell receptor beta chain described here comes from a study of Ad26.COV2.S vaccination and SARS-CoV-2 variants. About the research overall: Doses of Ad26.COV2.S were injected into muscle once or twice, 56 days apart.

TCRdb's copy holds only in-frame clones and misses some; the assay was immunoSEQ multiplex PCR. The sample has 380,000 or so clones, around four fifths seen once. Study-level points and caveats: It was reported that spike-specific CD8+ and CD4+ T cell responses were substantially broad after vaccination.

Treatment of the sample: 19 received Ad26.COV2.S at low or high dose, single or two shots; several received placebo; per-sample allocation not given. Sampling was performed 63 days after the first vaccine or placebo injection. An Ad26 vector expressing Wuhan-strain SARS-CoV-2 spike constituted the vaccine. On this clone: As yet, its antigen is unknown.

The starting material was peripheral blood, obtained in a trial of Ad26.COV2.S vaccine versus placebo. This receptor was identified in a person aged 18-65 years who received the Ad26.COV2.S COVID-19 vaccine or a placebo.

CDR3 nucleotide sequence: TGTGCCAGTAGTAAGGAGGAGCGGGGCTCCTTGAGGAACGAGCAGTACTTC. This translates into CASSKEERGSLRNEQYF. The chain links TRBV19 to TRBJ2-7, with TRBD2 identical over 7 bases. The CDR3 is 17 amino acids. The trim removed 4 bases at V and 5 bases at J, leaving 17 bases unmatched. Per the germline V gene, CDR1 is LNHDA and CDR2 is SQIVND (reference sequence).